This T cell receptor beta chain was sequenced for a study of cytomegalovirus exposure and HLA in healthy donors (dated by TCRdb to 2017 to 2019). About the study as a whole: According to a later analysis, one platform produced both the 110 or so validation repertoires and the 670 or so repertoires of the first cohort. The study aimed to test whether signatures of past pathogen exposure could be identified by cataloging public T cell receptors. In addition to the first cohort of several hundred subjects, a separate validation cohort of approximately 120 different subjects was used. The study combined high-throughput TCR immunosequencing, statistical association of individual TCRs with disease status, and machine learning to predict cytomegalovirus infection status. Beyond this particular receptor, the publication reports: Across donors, most TCR sequences were observed very rarely, whereas some public TCRs were present in many individuals. The classifier was reported to diagnose cytomegalovirus status with high specificity and sensitivity in both the original cohort and the validation cohort. Three of the identified cytomegalovirus-associated TCR beta chains were confirmed in vitro to be specific for cytomegalovirus antigens. The validation cohort had no HLA typing available for a later analysis, so co-occurrence within that cohort was assessed over all 120 or so repertoires. According to the authors, the approach could potentially be generalized to other disease states and immunological phenotypes. A later analysis found that TCRs clustered in the first cohort also tended to co-occur in the approximately 120 validation repertoires, with more than 90% of cluster scores above 0. In the study, approximately 160 TCR beta chains were listed as associated with cytomegalovirus.

Preparation of the library involved the immunoSEQ multiplex PCR assay. The published analysis was carried out like this. A statistical classification framework was built for diagnosing cytomegalovirus status from the catalog of TCR beta chain sequences. This is the immuneACCESS table as TCRdb keeps it, with only in-frame sequences that have V and J called. A part of the clones is gone; compared with another copy, unresolved V genes explain less than half, and the rest is unexplained. V and J calls and clone size are as listed in that table; D and trimming were resolved from the DNA. For this sample there are about 130,000 clones; 89% appear just once. Of the sample, more than 0.95% falls within the top ten clones. CDR1 is given as SGHVS and CDR2 as FQNEAQ, both from the germline V gene. CDR3 length: 18 amino acids, cysteine to phenylalanine. The kept DNA is CDR3 alone, 54 bases in frame from the first base. At the junction V is shortened by 5 bases and J by 4 bases; bases outside the gene matches: 19.

A remark on this clone: Its recognized antigen is unknown. Nothing much larger sits one base from this clone, and base qualities are not available.

The donors were included in the validation cohort of over a hundred subjects, a group kept apart from the approximately 670-subject first cohort. Recombination connected TRBV7-8 to TRBJ1-1, with 7 bases in between that match TRBD1. Sequencing input: PBMCs. The receptor was isolated from a woman younger than 35 in good health and CMV-seronegative. The CDR3 has the sequence CASSPSKTYHRGRTEAFF. The sequenced DNA: TGTGCCAGCAGCCCAAGCAAAACATACCACAGGGGTCGCACTGAAGCTTTCTTT.